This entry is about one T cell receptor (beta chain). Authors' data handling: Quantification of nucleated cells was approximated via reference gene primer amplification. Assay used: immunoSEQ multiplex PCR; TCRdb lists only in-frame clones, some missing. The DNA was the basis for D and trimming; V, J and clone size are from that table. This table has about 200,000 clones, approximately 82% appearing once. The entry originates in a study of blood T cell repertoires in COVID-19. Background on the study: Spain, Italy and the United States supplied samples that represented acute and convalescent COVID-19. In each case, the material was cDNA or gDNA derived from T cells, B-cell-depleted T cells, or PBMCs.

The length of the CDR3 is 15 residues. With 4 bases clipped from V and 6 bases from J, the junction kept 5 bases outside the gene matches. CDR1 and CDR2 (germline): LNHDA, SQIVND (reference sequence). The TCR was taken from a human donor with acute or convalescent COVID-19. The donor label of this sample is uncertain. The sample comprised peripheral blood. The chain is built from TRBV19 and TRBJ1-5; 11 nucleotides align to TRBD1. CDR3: CASSTGQGAGQPQHF. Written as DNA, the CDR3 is TGTGCCAGTAGTACCGGACAGGGGGCTGGTCAGCCCCAGCATTTT.